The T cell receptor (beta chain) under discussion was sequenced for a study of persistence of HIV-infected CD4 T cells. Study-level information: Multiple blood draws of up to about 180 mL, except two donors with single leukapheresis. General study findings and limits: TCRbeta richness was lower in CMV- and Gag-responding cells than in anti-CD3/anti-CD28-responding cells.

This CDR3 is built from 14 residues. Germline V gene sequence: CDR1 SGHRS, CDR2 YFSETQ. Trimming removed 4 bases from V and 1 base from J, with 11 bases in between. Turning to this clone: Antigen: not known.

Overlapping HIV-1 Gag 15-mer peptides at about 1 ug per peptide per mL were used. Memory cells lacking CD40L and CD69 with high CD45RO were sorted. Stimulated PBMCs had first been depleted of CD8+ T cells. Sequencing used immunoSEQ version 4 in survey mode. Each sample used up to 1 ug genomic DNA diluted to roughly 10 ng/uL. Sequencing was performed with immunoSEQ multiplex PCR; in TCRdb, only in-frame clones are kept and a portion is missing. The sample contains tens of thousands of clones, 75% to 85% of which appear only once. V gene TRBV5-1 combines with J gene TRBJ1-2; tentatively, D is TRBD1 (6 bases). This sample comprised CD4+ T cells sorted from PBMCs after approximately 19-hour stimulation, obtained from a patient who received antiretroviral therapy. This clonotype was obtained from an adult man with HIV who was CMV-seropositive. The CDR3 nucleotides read TGCGCCAGCAGCGTCAGGGGTCTTAACTATGGCTACACCTTC. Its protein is CASSVRGLNYGYTF.